This TCR beta chain originates from a study of glioma-infiltrating T cells. Whole-study results and caveats: Non-neoplastic patients had below-expected tissue-blood divergence, while all gliomas exceeded expectation.

TCR alpha and beta CDR3 regions were amplified from RNA using iRepertoire nested multiplex PCR. TCRdb itself ran the multiplex PCR reads through MiXCR, one entry per CDR3 protein. The table lists approximately 120,000 distinct CDR3 sequences, about 23% of them singletons. Points on this clonotype: Its antigen remains unknown.

CDR3 size: 13 residues. V was trimmed by 6 bases and J by 4 bases, leaving 11 bases between them. The receptor's source is a human donor with low-grade glioma or glioblastoma, undergoing nonglioma brain surgery, or in good health (not recorded which). Sequenced material: glioma tissue, nonneoplastic brain tissue, or PBMCs (not recorded which). The chain employs TRBV12-3 or TRBV12-4 and TRBJ2-3; D not certain. CDR3 DNA sequence: TGTGCCAGCAGACCGGCCGGTCCAGATACGCAGTATTTT. This encodes CASRPAGPDTQYF.